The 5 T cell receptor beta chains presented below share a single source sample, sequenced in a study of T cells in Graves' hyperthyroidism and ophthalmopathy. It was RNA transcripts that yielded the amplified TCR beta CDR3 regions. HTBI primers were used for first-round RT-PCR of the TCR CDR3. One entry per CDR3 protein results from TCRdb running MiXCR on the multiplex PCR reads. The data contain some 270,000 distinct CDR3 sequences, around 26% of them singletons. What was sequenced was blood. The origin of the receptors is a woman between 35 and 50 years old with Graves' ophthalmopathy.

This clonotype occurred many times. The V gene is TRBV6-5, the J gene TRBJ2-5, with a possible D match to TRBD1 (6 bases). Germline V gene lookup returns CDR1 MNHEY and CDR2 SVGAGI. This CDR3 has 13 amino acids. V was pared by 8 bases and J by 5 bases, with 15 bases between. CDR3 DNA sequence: TGTGCCAGCGGCCAAGGGGGTTGGGAGACCCAGTACTTC. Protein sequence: CASGQGGWETQYF.

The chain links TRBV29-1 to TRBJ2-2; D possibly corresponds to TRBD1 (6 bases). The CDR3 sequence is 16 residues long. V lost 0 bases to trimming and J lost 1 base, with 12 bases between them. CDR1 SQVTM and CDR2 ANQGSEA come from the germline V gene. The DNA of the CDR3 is TGCAGCGTTGAAGATGTGGGACACCGGAACACCGGGGAGCTGTTTTTT. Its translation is CSVEDVGHRNTGELFF.

CDR3 sequence reads: CASSPLFTGPLMNTEAFF. The CDR3 DNA reads as TGTGCCAGCAGCCCCTTGTTTACAGGGCCCCTTATGAACACTGAAGCTTTCTTT. V gene TRBV11-2 combines with J gene TRBJ1-1, with D perhaps matching TRBD1 (6 bases). Germline V CDR1 and CDR2: SGHAT, FQNNGV. This CDR3 comprises 18 residues. V lost 5 bases and J lost 0, with 22 bases in between.

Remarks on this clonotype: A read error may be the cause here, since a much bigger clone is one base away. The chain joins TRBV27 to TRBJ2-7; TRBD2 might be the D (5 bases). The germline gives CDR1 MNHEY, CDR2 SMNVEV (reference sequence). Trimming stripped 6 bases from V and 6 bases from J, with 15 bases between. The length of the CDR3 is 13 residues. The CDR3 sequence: CASSTRSGCEQYF. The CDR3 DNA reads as TGTGCCAGCAGCACTAGGTCCGGTTGCGAGCAGTACTTC.

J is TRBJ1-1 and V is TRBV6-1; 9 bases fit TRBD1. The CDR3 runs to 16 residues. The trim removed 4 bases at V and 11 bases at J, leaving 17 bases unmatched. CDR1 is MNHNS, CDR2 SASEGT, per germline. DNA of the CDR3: TGTGCCAGCAGTGCCGACCCGGGACAGGGAATTTCAGGGGCTTTCTTT. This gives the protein CASSADPGQGISGAFF.